The T cell receptor (beta chain) described here comes from a study of neurological immune-mediated disorders (dated by TCRdb to the late 2010s). Some background on the complete study: Among the approximately 34 multiple sclerosis patients, about 31 had relapsing-remitting MS and 3 had secondary progressive MS. The study compared peripheral blood TCR-beta repertoires of HTLV-I-associated myelopathy (HAM/TSP) patients, multiple sclerosis patients and healthy controls using UMI-based sequencing. Longitudinal samples, technical triplicates and paired sorted CD4+ and CD8+ T-cell subsets, alongside PBMC samples, were included among the roughly 98 TCR-beta libraries. Longitudinal HAM/TSP and healthy donors had 3 time-points each (3-40 month intervals). The cohort comprised 60 to 75 subjects: 15 or so HAM/TSP patients, 34 multiple sclerosis patients and approximately 20 healthy controls. What the study reported, not specific to this receptor: No association of the MS cluster with clinical or MRI features was observed, and the need for larger cohorts was stated by the authors. TCR clonal expansion was highest in HAM/TSP patients and lowest in MS patients, with MS patients falling below even healthy controls. Phylogenetic analysis grouped repertoires from 18 of 34 MS patients into a cluster of related CDR3 sequences, suggesting a possible repertoire-level signature. No identical CDR3 amino acid sequences were shared among expanded clones across subjects, suggesting private TCR-beta repertoires in all groups.

Read against the paper, the sample's time point label means: longitudinal time-point 3. Libraries from unsorted PBMCs were made from 2 million PBMCs kept in RNAlater at -80 degrees C until RNA extraction. Multiple sclerosis patients were enrolled in a US clinical protocol evaluating disease progression by magnetic resonance imaging. Peripheral blood was subjected to Ficoll-Hypaque density gradient centrifugation to isolate PBMCs, which were then cryopreserved in liquid nitrogen. This clonotype was seen ten or more times. Which antigen it targets is not known. Base qualities are not provided; no much larger clone lies one nucleotide away. To synthesize cDNA, template-switch 5'RACE was performed with a primer carrying a 10-nucleotide random unique molecular identifier so that each TCR transcript was tagged. Every sequencing run covered 15-18 subjects and yielded more than 200 million TCR-beta sequences. The RNeasy kit was used to extract total RNA. TCR-beta VDJ regions were amplified with primers for the TCR constant region and the 5'RACE anchor, using the KAPA Real-time Library Amplification kit. Sample indexes and Illumina adaptors were added in a first PCR, and a second PCR then increased library yield. The roughly 650 bp TCR product was size-selected on a 2% E-gel SizeSelection system after Ampure bead purification. Before pooling, library quality was assessed on a Bioanalyzer, concentration was determined with Qubit, and library quantification was performed with the Kapa Library Quantification kit. An Illumina HiSeq 2500 sequenced the libraries paired-end 2 x 150 bp. To increase sequence diversity, roughly 23-30% phiX was spiked into each library pool. The original pipeline was this. Quality-filtered reads were processed with the UMI-based MiGEC pipeline, which removed over 75% of raw TCR sequences during error correction. IMGT germline references were used for aligning VDJ genes, and each clonotype was defined as a unique CDR3 amino acid sequence together with its V-J genes. Clonal expansion, Shannon diversity and CDR3 relatedness were evaluated with VDJtools (CalcPairwiseDistances, ClusterSamples), while phylogenetic trees were built in CLCbio workbench. Clones with at least 8 unique UMIs were defined as expanded, with this threshold being based on coefficient-of-variation modelling across technical triplicates. Through fastp at Q25 and MiXCR, TCRdb rebuilt clones from the public reads, retaining in-frame beta chains. Entries that share a CDR3 protein sequence are merged under the most common genes and DNA. TCRdb, not the original authors, processed these V and J calls. For this sample there are tens of thousands of distinct CDR3 sequences; 3.5% to 5.5% appear just once. Around 5.8% of the sample goes to the ten largest clones.

The V end gives up 6 bases and the J end 7 bases, leaving 5 bases in the junction not matched to a gene. As encoded in the germline V gene, CDR1 is MNHEY while CDR2 is SVGAGI. The cysteine opens and the phenylalanine closes a CDR3 of 14 amino acids. The only DNA kept is the CDR3, 42 bases in frame from the first base. Material: PBMCs. The chain is made from TRBV6-5 and TRBJ2-1; 11 of the junction bases match TRBD1. This clonotype was sampled from an older woman with multiple sclerosis. The CDR3 region has the sequence CASRRGTGGNEQFF. Read as DNA, the sequence is TGTGCCAGCAGAAGAGGGACAGGGGGGAATGAGCAGTTCTTC.